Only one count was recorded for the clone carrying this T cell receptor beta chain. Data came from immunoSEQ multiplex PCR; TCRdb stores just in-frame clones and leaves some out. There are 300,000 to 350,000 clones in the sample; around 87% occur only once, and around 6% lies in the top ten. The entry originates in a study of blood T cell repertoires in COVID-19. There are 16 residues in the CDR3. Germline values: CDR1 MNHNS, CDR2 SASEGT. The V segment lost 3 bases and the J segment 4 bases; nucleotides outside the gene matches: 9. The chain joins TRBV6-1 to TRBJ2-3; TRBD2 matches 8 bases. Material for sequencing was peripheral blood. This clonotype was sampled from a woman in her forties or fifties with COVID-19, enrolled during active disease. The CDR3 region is CASSERSGSMSDTQYF. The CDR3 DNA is TGTGCCAGCAGTGAGCGAAGCGGGAGTATGTCAGATACGCAGTATTTT.